This TCR beta chain was sequenced for a study of blood T cell repertoires in COVID-19. Study information: The United States, Italy and Spain supplied acute and convalescent COVID-19 samples.

CDR3 length: 14 residues. The V end lost 7 bases, the J end lost 3 bases, and 15 bases lay between the germline ends. CDR1 MDHEN and CDR2 SYDVKM come from the germline V gene. This clone appeared a few times. TCRdb's table, derived via immunoSEQ multiplex PCR, lists solely in-frame clones and lacks some. The repertoire consists of some 130,000 clones, with less than 90% occurring once and the leading ten covering over 1.1%. Sequencing was carried out using peripheral blood. J is TRBJ1-1 and V is TRBV28; D gene ambiguous. This sequence was found in a man aged 55 to 70 with acute or convalescent COVID-19. CDR3 residues: CASIGGFWDTEAFF. The CDR3 DNA sequence: TGTGCCAGCATTGGAGGGTTCTGGGACACTGAAGCTTTCTTT.